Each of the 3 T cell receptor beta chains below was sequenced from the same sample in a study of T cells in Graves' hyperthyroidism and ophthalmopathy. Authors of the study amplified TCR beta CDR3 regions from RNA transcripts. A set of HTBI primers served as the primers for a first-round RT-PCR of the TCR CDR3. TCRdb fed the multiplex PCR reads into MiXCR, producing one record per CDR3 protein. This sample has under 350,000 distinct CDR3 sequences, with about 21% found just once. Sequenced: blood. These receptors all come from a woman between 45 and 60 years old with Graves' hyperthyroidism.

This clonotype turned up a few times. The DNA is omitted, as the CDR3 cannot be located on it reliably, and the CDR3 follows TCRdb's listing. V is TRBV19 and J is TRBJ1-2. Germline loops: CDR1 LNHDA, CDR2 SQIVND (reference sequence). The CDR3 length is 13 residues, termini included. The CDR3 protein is CASSTSGYYGYTF.

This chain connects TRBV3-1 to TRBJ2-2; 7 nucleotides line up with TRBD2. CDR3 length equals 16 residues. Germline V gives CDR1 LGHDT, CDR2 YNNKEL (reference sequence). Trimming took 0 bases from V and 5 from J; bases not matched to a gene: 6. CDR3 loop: CASSQDRLAVTGELFF. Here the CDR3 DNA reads TGTGCCAGCAGCCAAGACCGACTAGCTGTTACCGGGGAGCTGTTTTTT.

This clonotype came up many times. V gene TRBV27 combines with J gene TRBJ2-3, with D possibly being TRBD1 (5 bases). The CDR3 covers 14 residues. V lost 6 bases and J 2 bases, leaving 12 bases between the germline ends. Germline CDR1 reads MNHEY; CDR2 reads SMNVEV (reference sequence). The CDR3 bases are TGTGCCAGCAGCTCATCAGGGAACACAGATACGCAGTATTTT. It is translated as CASSSSGNTDTQYF.